This T cell receptor beta chain was identified during a study of blood T cell repertoires in COVID-19 (dated by TCRdb to about 2020). Study-wide context: The collaborator samples originated in the United States, Italy and Spain and spanned the acute and convalescent phases of COVID-19. Samples were obtained from the ongoing ImmuneRACE study (first 160 participants) and from 1,000 to 1,500 subjects provided by 6 global collaborators. The sample metadata nearly always contained a de-identified subject ID, COVID-19 status, age in years and sex. A freely available public database, intended as a resource for researchers studying the immune response to SARS-CoV-2, is where the repertoires were released. Where available, HLA class I and class II types were taken from metadata supplied by the sample provider and were not determined by assay-based typing. Subjects who had been exposed to COVID-19, were actively infected with it, or had recovered from it provided the deeply sampled blood TCRbeta repertoires that made up the dataset. The prospective study material was composed of cDNA or gDNA derived from T cells, B-cell-depleted T cells, or PBMCs. Study-wide findings and limitations: Clinical and demographic metadata were provided uncurated, with the amount varying by source and participant.

Points on this clone: Which antigen it targets is not known. Base qualities are not provided; no much larger clone lies one nucleotide away.

TCRbeta CDR3 regions were amplified from genomic DNA by means of the immunoSEQ Assay, a bias-controlled multiplex PCR. Per the source publication's procedure: Nucleated cell counts per sample were estimated from amplification of reference gene primers within the assay. To quantify the absolute abundance of each unique TCRbeta CDR3 rearrangement, sequence reads were collapsed and filtered. Productive Simpson clonality was computed per sample as the square root of Simpson's diversity index over productive rearrangements. TCRdb obtained this table from immuneACCESS and retained in-frame rearrangements with V and J assigned. These tables miss some clones; where compared with another copy, unresolved V genes account for less than half of the shortfall, and the remainder is unexplained. The V and J calls and clone size come from that table; D and trimming were worked out from the DNA. The sample table holds nearly 300,000 clones, of which roughly 84% were seen once. The top ten clonotypes cover more than 1.4% of the sample.

One collaborating source in Seattle enrolled patients while the patients were actively infected and followed the patients over time throughout the course of disease. The collaborating institutions used their own protocols to collect whole blood in K2EDTA tubes. For TCRbeta analysis, collaborator samples were shipped as frozen whole blood, as isolated PBMCs, or as DNA extracted from either sample type. The CDR3 goes from the cysteine to the phenylalanine over 13 residues. Solely the CDR3 DNA is kept, with 39 bases framed from the first base. Looking up the germline V gene (reference sequence) yields CDR1 LGHDT and CDR2 YNNKEL. Trimming takes 3 bases from V and 6 bases from J, and the germline ends sit 10 bases apart.

The specimen sequenced was peripheral blood. The chain joins TRBV3-1 (or the pseudogene TRBV3-2) to TRBJ2-3; a tentative D match to TRBD2 spans 5 bases. The receptor's source is a human donor with COVID-19, enrolled during active disease. The donor label of this sample is uncertain. The sequenced DNA is TGTGCCAGCAGCCATGGAGGCTTGGATACGCAGTATTTT. This translates into CASSHGGLDTQYF.